These 30 T cell receptor beta chains were sequenced from one sample in a study of blood T cell dynamics during melanoma immunotherapy. Stated time point: pre-treatment baseline. Some clones are missing from TCRdb's copy, which holds only in-frame ones; the method was immunoSEQ multiplex PCR. The repertoire consists of 15,000 or so clones, with roughly 84% occurring once and the leading ten covering roughly 8.9%. The source was blood, collected from a patient treated with checkpoint blockade. The receptors here all came from a human donor with melanoma.

The chain uses TRBV29-1 and TRBJ1-3, with 10 bases that match TRBD1. The CDR3 covers 15 residues. V shed 6 bases, J shed 2 bases, and the junction held 7 bases outside the gene matches. CDR1 SQVTM and CDR2 ANQGSEA come from the germline V gene. CDR3 sequence: CSVPGGTGAGNTIYF. The CDR3 DNA sequence: TGCAGCGTCCCCGGGGGGACAGGGGCTGGAAACACCATATATTTT.

The chain joins TRBV10-2 to TRBJ1-5; D is perhaps TRBD1 (5 bases). The ends were cut back, 3 bases at V and 0 bases at J, with 15 bases in the middle. The CDR3 covers 17 residues. Germline loops: CDR1 WSHSY, CDR2 SAAADI. CDR3 nucleotide sequence: TGCGCCAGCAGTGAAAACCCGGGCGGACATAGCAATCAGCCCCAGCATTTT. Its translation: CASSENPGGHSNQPQHF.

This chain uses TRBV4-3 with TRBJ2-7; D call uncertain. Germline V CDR1 and CDR2: LGHNA, YSLEER. The CDR3 spans 17 residues. Trimming cost V 0 bases and J 0 bases, with 15 bases left between them. The CDR3 loop is CASSQDTAGSTSYEQYF. CDR3 nucleotides: TGCGCCAGCAGCCAAGATACCGCCGGGTCCACCTCCTACGAGCAGTACTTC.

The CDR3 coding sequence is TGCGCCAGCAGCCAAGTAAACAGGGTAGAAGCTTTCTTT. It translates to CASSQVNRVEAFF. The rearrangement links TRBV4-3 to TRBJ1-1, with D tentatively TRBD1 (6 bases). V lost 1 base and J lost 8, with 11 bases in between. The length of the CDR3 is 13 residues. Germline V gene lookup returns CDR1 LGHNA and CDR2 YSLEER.

The DNA for the CDR3 is TGTGCCAGCAGCGCCCACAGGGGACTGGATAGCTCCTACGAGCAGTACTTC. This codes for CASSAHRGLDSSYEQYF. The chain carries TRBV7-8 and TRBJ2-7, with D perhaps TRBD1 (7 bases). The CDR3 has 17 residues. Germline V gene sequence: CDR1 SGHVS, CDR2 FQNEAQ. Trimming pared 5 bases from V and 0 bases from J, leaving 20 bases between.

This chain links TRBV2 with TRBJ2-2; TRBD1 is a possible D gene (6 bases). The germline CDR1 and CDR2 sequences are SNHLY and FYNNEI. This CDR3 spans 16 amino acids. V was pared by 10 bases and J by 0 bases, with 18 bases between. For the CDR3, the DNA is TGTGCCACCACACAGGGAGCGGCTACGAACACCGGGGAGCTGTTTTTT. Encoded protein: CATTQGAATNTGELFF.

This clone was picked up a small number of times. The rearrangement links TRBV11-2 to TRBJ2-5; 8 bases fit TRBD1. With 2 bases clipped from V and 5 bases from J, the junction kept 4 bases outside the gene matches. The CDR3 loop spans 14 amino acids. CDR1 is SGHAT and CDR2 is FQNNGV in the germline V gene. In nucleotides, the CDR3 is TGTGCCAGCAGCTTATTCAGGGGGCATGAGACCCAGTACTTC. Residues: CASSLFRGHETQYF.

The chain joins TRBV9 to TRBJ2-1; the match to TRBD2 covers 10 bases. V gave up 2 bases and J gave up 4 bases; unmatched junction bases: 6. CDR1 is SGDLS and CDR2 is YYNGEE in the germline V gene. The CDR3 sequence is 16 residues long. The CDR3 sequence: CASSVVGLADYNEQFF. CDR3 DNA sequence: TGTGCCAGCAGCGTGGTCGGACTAGCGGATTACAATGAGCAGTTCTTC.

The chain combines TRBV7-2 with TRBJ2-5; possible D gene TRBD2, 6 bases. This CDR3 has 14 amino acids. CDR1 and CDR2 (germline): SGHTA, FQGNSA. The V end was cut by 2 bases, the J end by 5 bases, with 12 bases between. CDR3 DNA sequence: TGTGCCAGCAGCTTAAGGAGGGGAGCGGAGACCCAGTACTTC. Residues: CASSLRRGAETQYF.

The rearrangement uses TRBV21-1 and TRBJ2-5; the D call of TRBD2 is as the table states it, not checked on the DNA. TRBV21-1 constitutes a pseudogene. CDR3 length equals 21 residues. In DNA, the CDR3 is TGTGCCAGCAGCAAATGGCCACCGGGACTAGCGGGGAGAGGTGGGCGGGAGACCCAGTACTTC. It yields the protein CASSKWPPGLAGRGGRETQYF.

The chain links TRBV29-1 to TRBJ1-5; D may be TRBD1 (5 bases). The germline gives CDR1 SQVTM, CDR2 ANQGSEA. The CDR3 contains 12 residues. Trimming removed 5 bases from V and 6 bases from J, with 11 bases in between. The CDR3 loop is CSVWGNGQPQHF. CDR3 DNA: TGCAGCGTTTGGGGGAACGGTCAGCCCCAGCATTTT.

This clone was found a few times. The V call is TRBV19, the J call TRBJ2-1, with unresolved D. The V gene's germline CDR1 is LNHDA and CDR2 SQIVND (reference sequence). V was pared by 4 bases and J by 3 bases, with 13 bases between. The CDR3 extends over 15 amino acids. CDR3 residues: CASSSGRVLYNEQFF. The CDR3 nucleotides are TGTGCCAGTAGTAGTGGCCGAGTACTCTACAATGAGCAGTTCTTC.

This clone was detected only a few times. The chain joins TRBV7-6 to TRBJ2-7; no reliable D call. The ends were cut back, 4 bases at V and 3 bases at J, with 10 bases in the middle. This CDR3 is built from 13 residues. Germline loops: CDR1 SGHVS, CDR2 FNYEAQ. The CDR3 spells CASSSSDGYEQYF. The DNA for the CDR3 is TGTGCCAGCAGCTCCTCGGACGGCTACGAGCAGTACTTC.

The gene calls are TRBV5-1 and TRBJ2-5, with a weak D call TRBD1 (5 bases). The CDR3 runs to 16 residues. The V gene lost 0 bases and the J gene lost 2 bases, with 14 bases spanning the gap. From germline, CDR1 is SGHRS and CDR2 YFSETQ. CDR3 coding DNA: TGCGCCAGCAGCTTGGGGCTGCGACAGAATCAAGAGACCCAGTACTTC. Protein: CASSLGLRQNQETQYF.

This clone was seen only a few times. The chain couples TRBV18 to TRBJ1-1; a possible D gene is TRBD1 (6 bases). This CDR3 comprises 15 residues. V lost 3 bases, J lost 1 base, and 12 bases lay in between. Looked up from germline, CDR1 is KGHSH and CDR2 is LQKENI. Here the CDR3 DNA reads TGTGCCAGCTCACCTTCGGGACACCCGAACACTGAAGCTTTCTTT. Protein: CASSPSGHPNTEAFF.

The V call is TRBV5-4, the J call TRBJ1-1, with D uncertain. Deletions cut 4 bases from V and 0 bases from J, with 4 bases between. Looked up from germline, CDR1 is SGHNT and CDR2 is YYREEE (reference sequence). The CDR3 totals 12 residues. The CDR3 protein is CASSPLNTEAFF. The CDR3 nucleotides are TGTGCCAGCAGCCCACTGAACACTGAAGCTTTCTTT.

The J gene is TRBJ2-2, the V gene TRBV9, with D perhaps given as TRBD1 or TRBD2 (5 bases each). This CDR3 is 15 amino acids long. The germline V gene encodes CDR1 SGDLS and CDR2 YYNGEE. Trimming removed 0 bases at V and 2 bases at J, with 8 bases between. The CDR3 nucleotides read TGTGCCAGCAGCGTAGCCGGGGACAACACCGGGGAGCTGTTTTTT. Translating gives CASSVAGDNTGELFF.

The count of this clone is one. This sequence joins TRBV27 and TRBJ1-5; TRBD1 matches at 9 bases. This CDR3 is built from 21 residues. V lost 0 bases to trimming and J lost 0 bases; unmatched junction nucleotides: 15. Germline CDR1 reads MNHEY; CDR2 reads SMNVEV (reference sequence). The CDR3 sequence is CASSLSASRRDRAYSNQPQHF. CDR3 nucleotide sequence: TGTGCCAGCAGTTTATCGGCATCGAGGCGGGACAGGGCCTATAGCAATCAGCCCCAGCATTTT.

This chain connects TRBV6-1 to TRBJ1-4; TRBD1 aligns across 9 bases. This CDR3 region has 13 residues. Germline V CDR1 and CDR2: MNHNS, SASEGT. The J segment lost 11 bases and the V segment lost 2 bases, leaving 3 bases of the junction unmatched. CDR3 sequence (DNA): TGTGCCAGCAGTGAAAGTGGGACAGGGAAACTGTTTTTT. This gives the protein CASSESGTGKLFF.

This clone was seen a few times. The gene calls are TRBV6-6 and TRBJ2-5; the D call may be TRBD1 or TRBD2 (5 bases each). Trimming stripped 8 bases from V and 5 bases from J, with 21 bases between. The CDR3 spans 15 residues. Germline CDR1 reads MNHNY; CDR2 reads SVGAGI (reference sequence). The CDR3 DNA follows: TGTGCCAGCTTAATGAAACTAGGGGACGGTGAGACCCAGTACTTC. Residues: CASLMKLGDGETQYF.

In this sample, this clone turned up once. V gene TRBV28 combines with J gene TRBJ2-5, with TRBD2 as a possible D gene (7 bases). The CDR3 length is 15 residues. Germline values: CDR1 MDHEN, CDR2 SYDVKM. Trimming cost V 7 bases and J 4 bases, with 19 bases left between them. CDR3 sequence: CASTSPGGGGETQYF. CDR3 coding DNA: TGTGCCAGCACTTCCCCGGGGGGCGGCGGAGAGACCCAGTACTTC.

The chain employs TRBV4-1 and TRBJ2-2; TRBD1 aligns across 9 bases. Unmatched junction bases numbered 4, after V lost 1 base and J lost 4 bases. CDR1 is MGHRA, CDR2 YSYEKL, per germline. The CDR3 has 16 residues. The CDR3 region is CASSQGWDRVTGELFF. The DNA of the CDR3 is TGCGCCAGCAGCCAAGGATGGGACAGGGTCACCGGGGAGCTGTTTTTT.

The chain combines TRBV14 with TRBJ1-6; D is unresolved. The CDR3 has 15 amino acids. The V end was cut by 1 base, the J end by 9 bases, with 13 bases between. CDR1 is SGHDN and CDR2 is FVKESK in the germline V gene. The CDR3 DNA is TGTGCCAGCAGCCAAGCAGGAGGTATGGCTTCACCCCTCCACTTT. Translated, it gives CASSQAGGMASPLHF.

V usage is TRBV28 and J usage is TRBJ1-5; the match to TRBD1 covers 8 bases. The CDR3 is 15 amino acids. Looked up from germline, CDR1 is MDHEN and CDR2 is SYDVKM. J was trimmed by 2 bases and V by 10 bases; bases with no gene match: 10. CDR3 residues: CATDRGQRRNQPQHF. As DNA, the CDR3 is TGTGCCACCGACAGGGGTCAAAGGCGCAATCAGCCCCAGCATTTT.

The chain carries TRBV5-4 and TRBJ2-7; D assignment may be TRBD1 or TRBD2 (5 bases each). V gave up 4 bases and J gave up 6 bases, with 14 bases separating them. This CDR3 contains 13 residues. The germline gives CDR1 SGHNT, CDR2 YYREEE (reference sequence). The chain's CDR3 is CASSLGTASEQYF. The CDR3, as DNA: TGTGCCAGCAGCCTAGGGACCGCGTCCGAGCAGTACTTC.

This clone was counted only a few times. The CDR3 nucleotides read TGTGCCAGCAGTTATACCGGGACAGGGTCATACGAGCAGTACTTC. Translation gives CASSYTGTGSYEQYF. This chain uses TRBV7-9 with TRBJ2-7; 9 positions agree with TRBD1. After removal of 6 bases from V and 4 bases from J, the junction contained 10 bases not matched to a gene. The CDR3 runs to 15 residues. Germline V gene lookup returns CDR1 SEHNR and CDR2 FQNEAQ (reference sequence).

The V and J genes are TRBV29-1 and TRBJ1-4; 7 bases map to TRBD1. Trimming at V came to 6 bases and at J to 2 bases, leaving 3 bases not matched to a gene. Germline CDR1 is SQVTM and CDR2 is ANQGSEA. This CDR3 has 13 residues. The CDR3 DNA reads as TGCAGCGTGGAGACAGGGACTAATGAAAAACTGTTTTTT. The encoded protein is CSVETGTNEKLFF.

This sequence joins TRBV7-9 and TRBJ2-3; D possibly corresponds to TRBD1 (6 bases). The CDR3 has 14 residues. Looked up from germline, CDR1 is SEHNR and CDR2 is FQNEAQ (reference sequence). Trimming removed 7 bases at V and 4 bases at J, with 15 bases between. The CDR3 nucleotides are TGTGCCAGCAAGACTACAGGGTCATCAGATACGCAGTATTTT. Translating gives CASKTTGSSDTQYF.

This sequence joins TRBV11-2 and TRBJ1-4; the match to TRBD1 covers 9 bases. The CDR3 spans 16 residues. The germline V gene encodes CDR1 SGHAT and CDR2 FQNNGV. The J segment lost 5 bases and the V segment lost 5 bases, leaving 9 bases of the junction unmatched. CDR3 sequence reads: CASSPGDRVANEKLFF. CDR3 bases: TGTGCCAGCAGCCCAGGGGACAGGGTCGCCAATGAAAAACTGTTTTTT.

The chain has TRBV5-1 and TRBJ2-5, with a weak D call TRBD1 (6 bases). Germline-derived CDR1 and CDR2 are SGHRS and YFSETQ. CDR3 length: 15 amino acids. V lost 4 bases and J lost 2, with 15 bases in between. The CDR3 nucleotides are TGCGCCAGCAGCCTGGTAGGACAGAGACAAGAGACCCAGTACTTC. This gives the protein CASSLVGQRQETQYF.